The 10 T cell receptor beta chains below come from one sample, sequenced in a study of OX40 agonist ivuxolimab in advanced cancers. This table comes from immunoSEQ multiplex PCR, and its TCRdb copy is limited to in-frame clones, with some not included. Of around 20,000 clones in the sample, roughly four fifths were seen once. The sequences come from CD4+ or CD8+ T cells sorted from blood, collected in a trial of the OX40 agonist ivuxolimab. The receptor set was obtained from an adult with an advanced solid tumor such as melanoma, head and neck, liver or kidney cancer.

V is TRBV5-1 and J is TRBJ2-3; D is ambiguous. Looked up from germline, CDR1 is SGHRS and CDR2 is YFSETQ. The CDR3 covers 13 residues. Trimming removed 0 bases from V and 0 bases from J, with 2 bases in between. The CDR3 spells CASSLDSTDTQYF. The CDR3 DNA reads TGCGCCAGCAGCTTGGACAGCACAGATACGCAGTATTTT.

The chain is built from TRBV7-6 and TRBJ1-3, with D hard to call. Germline loops: CDR1 SGHVS, CDR2 FNYEAQ. The CDR3 contains 15 residues. V lost 5 bases and J lost 0, with 11 bases in between. CDR3 coding DNA: TGTGCCAGCAGCCCTGCGATCTCCTCTGGAAACACCATATATTTT. Encoded protein: CASSPAISSGNTIYF.

The chain recombines TRBV29-1 with TRBJ2-1, with D possibly being TRBD1 or TRBD2 (5 bases each). Looked up from germline, CDR1 is SQVTM and CDR2 is ANQGSEA. The CDR3 sequence is 13 residues long. The V and J ends lost 7 bases and 0 bases respectively, with 10 bases between them. The CDR3 nucleotides are TGCAGCGGGGGCGGGCGCTCCTACAATGAGCAGTTCTTC. Protein product: CSGGGRSYNEQFF.

The rearrangement joins TRBV30 to TRBJ1-3; 8 bases match TRBD1. V lost 6 bases to trimming and J lost 1 base; unmatched junction nucleotides: 11. CDR1 and CDR2 from the germline V gene are GTSNPN and SVGIG (reference sequence). This CDR3 spans 16 amino acids. The CDR3 spells CACPGTGSTSGNTIYF. CDR3 DNA sequence: TGTGCCTGTCCCGGGACAGGTTCAACGTCTGGAAACACCATATATTTT.

The chain links TRBV6-5 to TRBJ1-2; D is unresolved. The CDR3 has 16 amino acids. V was cut by 2 bases and J by 4 bases, with 17 bases left in between. CDR1 is MNHEY and CDR2 is SVGAGI in the germline V gene. CDR3 nucleotide sequence: TGTGCCAGCAGTTACCACATGGTACTTGGTCCCTATGGCTACACCTTC. It specifies CASSYHMVLGPYGYTF.

In its sample, this clone was seen once. V gene TRBV7-9 combines with J gene TRBJ2-3, with 13 bases aligning to TRBD2. The CDR3 consists of 17 residues. The junction had 9 bases not matched to a gene; V was cut back by 4 bases and J by 5 bases. Looked up from germline, CDR1 is SEHNR and CDR2 is FQNEAQ (reference sequence). In nucleotides, the CDR3 is TGTGCCAGCAGCTCCCCGGGACTAGCGGGATTTTTAGATACGCAGTATTTT. The encoded protein is CASSSPGLAGFLDTQYF.

The chain employs TRBV18 and TRBJ1-5; maybe TRBD1 (6 bases). This CDR3 comprises 15 residues. The V gene's germline CDR1 is KGHSH and CDR2 LQKENI. Trimming took 3 bases from V and 3 from J, leaving 12 bases between them. For the CDR3, the DNA is TGTGCCAGCTCACCTCTTACAGGGCCCAATCAGCCCCAGCATTTT. Encoded protein: CASSPLTGPNQPQHF.

The chain combines TRBV5-1 with TRBJ2-7; 15 nucleotides line up with TRBD2. The CDR3 extends over 19 amino acids. Germline CDR1 is SGHRS and CDR2 is YFSETQ. Germline trimming cut 2 bases from V and 0 bases from J; bases unmatched to any gene: 9. CDR3 residues: CASSFRTSGRAGSSYEQYF. The CDR3 DNA reads TGCGCCAGCAGCTTTAGGACTAGCGGGAGGGCCGGGAGCTCCTACGAGCAGTACTTC.

This rearrangement joins TRBV13 to TRBJ2-3, with unresolved D. The V gene's germline CDR1 is PRHDT and CDR2 FYEKMQ (reference sequence). The CDR3 has 16 residues. The V end lost 2 bases, the J end lost 3 bases, and 15 bases lay between the germline ends. The CDR3 reads CASSLWALNGTDTQYF. The CDR3 DNA is TGTGCCAGCAGCTTATGGGCCTTAAACGGAACAGATACGCAGTATTTT.

The rearrangement joins TRBV7-2 to TRBJ1-3, with D perhaps TRBD1 (5 bases). This CDR3 contains 16 residues. Trimming stripped 1 base from V and 4 bases from J, with 14 bases between. The germline CDR1 and CDR2 sequences are SGHTA and FQGNSA. CDR3: CASSLVAGLPGNTIYF. CDR3 DNA sequence: TGTGCCAGCAGCTTAGTCGCGGGGCTTCCAGGAAACACCATATATTTT.